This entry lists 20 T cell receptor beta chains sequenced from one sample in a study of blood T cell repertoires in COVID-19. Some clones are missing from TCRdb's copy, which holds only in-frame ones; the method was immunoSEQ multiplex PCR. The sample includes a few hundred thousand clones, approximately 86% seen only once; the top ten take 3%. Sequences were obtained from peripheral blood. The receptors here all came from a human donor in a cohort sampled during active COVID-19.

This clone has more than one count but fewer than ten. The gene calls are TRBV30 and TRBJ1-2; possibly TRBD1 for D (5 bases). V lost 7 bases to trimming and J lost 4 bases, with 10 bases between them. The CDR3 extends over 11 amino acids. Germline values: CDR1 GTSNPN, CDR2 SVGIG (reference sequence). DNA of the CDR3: TGTGCCTTGACAGAATCCTATGGCTACACCTTC. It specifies CALTESYGYTF.

CDR3 loop: CASSQGRAGGSYGYTF. CDR3 sequence (DNA): TGTGCCAGCAGCCAAGGCCGGGCAGGGGGCTCATATGGCTACACCTTC. The chain is built from TRBV3-1 (or the pseudogene TRBV3-2) and TRBJ1-2, with 8 bases matching TRBD1. This CDR3 contains 16 residues. With V trimmed by 1 base and J by 5 bases, 9 bases remained unmatched. CDR1 is LGHDT and CDR2 is YNNKEL in the germline V gene (reference sequence).

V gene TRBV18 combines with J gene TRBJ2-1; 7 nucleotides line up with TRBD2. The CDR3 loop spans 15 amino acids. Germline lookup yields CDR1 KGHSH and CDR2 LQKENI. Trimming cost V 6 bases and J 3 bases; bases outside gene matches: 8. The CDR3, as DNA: TGTGCCAGCTCCCAGCCGGGGGGAAGCTACAATGAGCAGTTCTTC. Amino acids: CASSQPGGSYNEQFF.

For the CDR3, the DNA is TGTGCCAGCAGCCTTAGGACAGCTAATGAAAAACTGTTTTTT. Translating gives CASSLRTANEKLFF. V and J are TRBV5-4 and TRBJ1-4; a weak D match, TRBD1 (6 bases). Germline CDR1 SGHNT, CDR2 YYREEE (reference sequence). The ends were cut back, 4 bases at V and 3 bases at J, with 10 bases in the middle. The CDR3 contains 14 residues.

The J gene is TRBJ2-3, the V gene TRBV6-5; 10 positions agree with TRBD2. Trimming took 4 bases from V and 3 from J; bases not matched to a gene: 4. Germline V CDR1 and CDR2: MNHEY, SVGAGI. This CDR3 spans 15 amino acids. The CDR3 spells CASSSGTSDTDTQYF. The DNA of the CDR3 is TGTGCCAGCAGTTCCGGGACTAGCGATACAGATACGCAGTATTTT.

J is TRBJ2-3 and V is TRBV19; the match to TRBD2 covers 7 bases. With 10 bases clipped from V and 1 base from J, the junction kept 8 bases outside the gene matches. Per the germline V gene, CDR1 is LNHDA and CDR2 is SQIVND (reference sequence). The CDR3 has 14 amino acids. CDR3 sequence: CATQAGVGTDTQYF. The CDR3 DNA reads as TGTGCCACCCAGGCGGGGGTGGGCACAGATACGCAGTATTTT.

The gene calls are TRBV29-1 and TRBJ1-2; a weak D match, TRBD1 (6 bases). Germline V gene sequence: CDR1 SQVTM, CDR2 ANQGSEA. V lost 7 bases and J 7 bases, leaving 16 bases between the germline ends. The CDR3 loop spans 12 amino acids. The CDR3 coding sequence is TGCAGCGGCCTGGACAGTGGAGGTGGCTACACCTTC. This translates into CSGLDSGGGYTF.

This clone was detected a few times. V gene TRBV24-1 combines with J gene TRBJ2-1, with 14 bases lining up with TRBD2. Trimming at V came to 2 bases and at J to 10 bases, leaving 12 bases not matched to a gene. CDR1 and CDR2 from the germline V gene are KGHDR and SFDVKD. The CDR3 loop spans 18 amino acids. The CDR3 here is CATSDSLLTSGRAREQFF. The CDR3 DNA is TGTGCCACCAGTGATTCCTTACTGACTAGCGGGAGGGCCCGGGAGCAGTTCTTC.

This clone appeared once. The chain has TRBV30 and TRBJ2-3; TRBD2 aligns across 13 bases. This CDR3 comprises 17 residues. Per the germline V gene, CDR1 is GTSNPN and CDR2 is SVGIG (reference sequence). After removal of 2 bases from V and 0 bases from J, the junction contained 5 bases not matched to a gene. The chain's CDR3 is CAWSLGTSGMSTDTQYF. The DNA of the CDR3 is TGTGCCTGGAGTCTCGGGACTAGCGGGATGAGCACAGATACGCAGTATTTT. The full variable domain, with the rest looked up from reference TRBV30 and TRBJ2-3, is SQTIHQWPATLVQPVGSPLSLECTVEGTSNPNLYWYRQAAGRGLQLLFYSVGIGQISSEVPQNLSASRPQDRQFILSSKKLLLSDSGFYLCAWSLGTSGMSTDTQYFGPGTRLTVL.

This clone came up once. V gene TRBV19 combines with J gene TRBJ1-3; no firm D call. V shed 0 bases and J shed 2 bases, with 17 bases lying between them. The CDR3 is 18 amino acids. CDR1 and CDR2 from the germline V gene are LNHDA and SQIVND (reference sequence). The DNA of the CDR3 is TGTGCCAGTAGTATAGATCCGGCCGCTCCGACTCCTGGAAACACCATATATTTT. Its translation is CASSIDPAAPTPGNTIYF.

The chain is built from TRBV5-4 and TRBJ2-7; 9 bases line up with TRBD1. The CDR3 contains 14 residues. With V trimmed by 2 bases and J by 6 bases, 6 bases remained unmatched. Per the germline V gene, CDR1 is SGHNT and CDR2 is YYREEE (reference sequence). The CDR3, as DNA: TGTGCCAGCAGCTTCCGGGACAGGGTGTTCGAGCAGTACTTC. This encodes CASSFRDRVFEQYF.

CDR3 sequence reads: CASVRGLSNTEAFF. In nucleotides, the CDR3 is TGTGCCAGCGTAAGAGGTCTTTCGAACACTGAAGCTTTCTTT. V and J are TRBV2 and TRBJ1-1; D not resolved. The CDR3 has 14 residues. V lost 8 bases and J 1 base, leaving 14 bases between the germline ends. Per the germline V gene, CDR1 is SNHLY and CDR2 is FYNNEI.

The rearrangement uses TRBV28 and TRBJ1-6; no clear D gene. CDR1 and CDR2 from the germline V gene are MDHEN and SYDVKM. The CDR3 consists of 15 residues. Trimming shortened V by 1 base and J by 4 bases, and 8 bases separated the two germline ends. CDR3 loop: CASSLSPYYNSPLHF. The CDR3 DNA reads TGTGCCAGCAGTTTATCCCCGTATTATAATTCACCCCTCCACTTT.

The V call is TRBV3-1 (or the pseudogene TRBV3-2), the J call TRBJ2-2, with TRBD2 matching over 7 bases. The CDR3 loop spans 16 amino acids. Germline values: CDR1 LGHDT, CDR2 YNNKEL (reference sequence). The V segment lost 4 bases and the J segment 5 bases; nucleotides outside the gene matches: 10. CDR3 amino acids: CASSPGLDRSTGELFF. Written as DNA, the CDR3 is TGTGCCAGCAGCCCTGGACTAGATCGTAGTACCGGGGAGCTGTTTTTT.

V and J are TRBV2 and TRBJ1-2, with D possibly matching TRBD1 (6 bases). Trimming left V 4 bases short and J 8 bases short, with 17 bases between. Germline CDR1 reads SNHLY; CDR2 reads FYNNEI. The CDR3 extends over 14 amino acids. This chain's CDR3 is CASSAVRQGNGYTF. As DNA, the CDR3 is TGTGCCAGCAGTGCCGTACGGCAGGGGAACGGCTACACCTTC.

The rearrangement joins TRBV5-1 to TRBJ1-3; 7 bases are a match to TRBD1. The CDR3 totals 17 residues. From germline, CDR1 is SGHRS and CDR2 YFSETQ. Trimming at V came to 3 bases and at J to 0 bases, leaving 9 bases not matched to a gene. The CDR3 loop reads CASSWDSPLSSGNTIYF. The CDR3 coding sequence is TGCGCCAGCAGCTGGGACAGTCCATTAAGCTCTGGAAACACCATATATTTT.

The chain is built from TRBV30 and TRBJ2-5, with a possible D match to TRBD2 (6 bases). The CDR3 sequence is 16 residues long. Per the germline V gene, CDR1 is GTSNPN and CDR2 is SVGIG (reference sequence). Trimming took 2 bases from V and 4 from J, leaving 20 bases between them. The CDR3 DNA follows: TGTGCCTGGAGTCCCACCCCGTCGGGACTGGGAGAGACCCAGTACTTC. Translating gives CAWSPTPSGLGETQYF.

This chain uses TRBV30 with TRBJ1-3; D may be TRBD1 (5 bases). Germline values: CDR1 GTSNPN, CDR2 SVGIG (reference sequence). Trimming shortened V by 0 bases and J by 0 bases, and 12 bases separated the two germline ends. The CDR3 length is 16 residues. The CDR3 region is CAWSVRHRSSGNTIYF. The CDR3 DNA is TGTGCCTGGAGTGTACGACACAGGTCCTCTGGAAACACCATATATTTT. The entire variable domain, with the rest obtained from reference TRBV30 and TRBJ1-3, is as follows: SQTIHQWPATLVQPVGSPLSLECTVEGTSNPNLYWYRQAAGRGLQLLFYSVGIGQISSEVPQNLSASRPQDRQFILSSKKLLLSDSGFYLCAWSVRHRSSGNTIYFGEGSWLTVV.

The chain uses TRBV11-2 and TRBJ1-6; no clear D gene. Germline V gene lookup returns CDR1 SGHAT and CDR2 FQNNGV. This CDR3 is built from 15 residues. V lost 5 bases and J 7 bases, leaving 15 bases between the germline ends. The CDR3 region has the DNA TGTGCCAGCAGCCCTGAGACGGGAAGAAATTCACCCCTCCACTTT. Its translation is CASSPETGRNSPLHF. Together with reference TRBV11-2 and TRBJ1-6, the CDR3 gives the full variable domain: EAGVAQSPRYKIIEKRQSVAFWCNPISGHATLYWYQQILGQGPKLLIQFQNNGVVDDSQLPKDRFSAERLKGVDSTLKIQPAKLEDSAVYLCASSPETGRNSPLHFGNGTRLTVT.

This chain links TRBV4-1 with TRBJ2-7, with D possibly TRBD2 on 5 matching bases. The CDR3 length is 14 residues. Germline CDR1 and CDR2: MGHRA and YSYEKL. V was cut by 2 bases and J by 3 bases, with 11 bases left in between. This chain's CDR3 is CASSQSRGLYEQYF. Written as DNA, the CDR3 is TGCGCCAGCAGCCAAAGCCGAGGACTCTACGAGCAGTACTTC.